This record concerns one T cell receptor (beta chain) sequence. V was clipped by 0 bases and J by 8 bases, with 14 bases between them. The CDR3 spans 14 residues. Germline values: CDR1 SGDLS, CDR2 YYNGEE. The source of the sample is a study of T cell responses to AZD1222 COVID-19 vaccine. TCRdb's table, derived via immunoSEQ multiplex PCR, lists solely in-frame clones and lacks some. The table shows under 25,000 clones, with 84% occurring only once. The sample was peripheral blood, taken 28 days after the second AZD1222 dose. The chain uses TRBV9 and TRBJ1-2; D uncertain. The receptor's source is an adult who received the AZD1222 COVID-19 vaccine. This CDR3 reads CASSVGARSEGYTF. The CDR3 DNA is TGTGCCAGCAGCGTAGGTGCGAGATCGGAGGGCTACACCTTC.